Presented here are 15 T cell receptor beta chains from one specimen sequenced in a study of shared clonotypes between healthy human individuals. The naive CD8 fraction comprised CD45RO-negative cells positively selected for CCR7 and excluded terminally differentiated effector memory CD45RA+ cells. The repertoire was sequenced with immunoSEQ multiplex PCR; TCRdb's copy has only in-frame clones and lacks some. The sample shows millions of clones, approximately 95% of them seen only once. The source material was naive CD8+ T cells sorted from blood. These receptor sequences come from a man younger than 35 in good health.

The chain employs TRBV6-1 and TRBJ1-5, with TRBD1 matching 7 bases. CDR3 size: 16 residues. The V gene end was trimmed by 6 bases and the J gene end by 3 bases; junction bases not matched to a gene: 11. CDR1 and CDR2 (germline): MNHNS, SASEGT. The chain's CDR3 is CASREQGTFDNQPQHF. In DNA form, the CDR3 reads TGTGCCAGCAGGGAACAGGGGACCTTCGACAATCAGCCCCAGCATTTT.

This clone came up once. This rearrangement joins TRBV4-1 to TRBJ2-1; no definite D call. CDR3 length: 14 residues. The germline V and J ends were trimmed by 4 bases and 7 bases, with 14 bases remaining between them. CDR1 is MGHRA and CDR2 is YSYEKL in the germline V gene. The CDR3 loop reads CASSLNPLGNEQFF. CDR3 bases: TGCGCCAGCAGCCTAAACCCCCTCGGAAATGAGCAGTTCTTC.

Comment on this clone: The sample holds other DNA sequences that translate to the same CDR3. The CDR3 nucleotides read TGCAGCGTTGAAGATAGGGGGACAGGGAACACTGAAGCTTTCTTT. Protein sequence: CSVEDRGTGNTEAFF. This chain links TRBV29-1 with TRBJ1-1, with TRBD1 matching over 8 bases. Germline CDR1 reads SQVTM; CDR2 reads ANQGSEA. The junction had 4 bases not matched to a gene; V was cut back by 0 bases and J by 1 base. This CDR3 comprises 15 residues.

This chain connects TRBV13 to TRBJ2-3; 8 bases align to TRBD2. CDR1 and CDR2 from the germline V gene are PRHDT and FYEKMQ (reference sequence). The CDR3 has 14 residues. V was pared by 3 bases and J by 6 bases, with 5 bases of the junction left unmatched. CDR3 sequence (DNA): TGTGCCAGCAGCTTCCGGGAGGGCAGGGATACGCAGTATTTT. Translated: CASSFREGRDTQYF.

The rearrangement joins TRBV6-5 to TRBJ2-1; the D gene is possibly TRBD1 (5 bases). The V gene's germline CDR1 is MNHEY and CDR2 SVGAGI. The CDR3 runs 14 residues. V was clipped by 3 bases and J by 8 bases, with 14 bases between them. The CDR3: CASSYSIGVDEQFF. The DNA for the CDR3 is TGTGCCAGCAGTTATTCAATAGGGGTCGATGAGCAGTTCTTC.

The chain employs TRBV5-6 and TRBJ1-2; D gene ambiguous. The CDR3 length is 13 residues. The ends were cut back, 2 bases at V and 8 bases at J, with 13 bases in the middle. CDR1 is SGHDT and CDR2 is YYEEEE in the germline V gene. The CDR3 region has the DNA TGTGCCAGCAGCTTTGGGGAGTTGGCCGGCTACACCTTC. It yields the protein CASSFGELAGYTF.

V is TRBV27 and J is TRBJ2-7; 8 nucleotides align to TRBD2. The CDR3 spans 14 residues. Per germline, CDR1 MNHEY and CDR2 SMNVEV (reference sequence). J was trimmed by 5 bases and V by 3 bases; bases with no gene match: 6. The CDR3 region is CASSFLAGRDEQYF. DNA of the CDR3: TGTGCCAGCAGTTTCCTAGCGGGCCGGGACGAGCAGTACTTC.

The V and J genes are TRBV4-1 and TRBJ2-1; D is undetermined. Trimming left V 6 bases short and J 8 bases short, with 11 bases between. The CDR3 is 12 amino acids. Germline CDR1 reads MGHRA; CDR2 reads YSYEKL. The DNA of the CDR3 is TGCGCCAGCAGTCTCGAGCCGCATGAGCAGTTCTTC. Translating it yields CASSLEPHEQFF.

The chain employs TRBV6-5 and TRBJ2-2; 9 nucleotides agree with TRBD2. The V segment lost 0 bases and the J segment 4 bases; nucleotides outside the gene matches: 3. The CDR3 consists of 16 residues. Germline V gene data show CDR1 as MNHEY and CDR2 as SVGAGI. As DNA, the CDR3 is TGTGCCAGCAGTTACTCTGTAGCGGGAGTCACCGGGGAGCTGTTTTTT. Amino acid sequence: CASSYSVAGVTGELFF.

V and J are TRBV7-2 and TRBJ2-5; 8 bases fit TRBD2. The V gene's germline CDR1 is SGHTA and CDR2 FQGNSA. Trimming at V came to 5 bases and at J to 5 bases, leaving 7 bases not matched to a gene. This CDR3 contains 14 residues. Written as DNA, the CDR3 is TGTGCCAGCAGCCCGCTAGCGGGTCTGGAGACCCAGTACTTC. Translating gives CASSPLAGLETQYF.

The chain couples TRBV4-1 to TRBJ2-3; TRBD2 matches at 7 bases. CDR3 length: 18 amino acids. Germline-derived CDR1 and CDR2 are MGHRA and YSYEKL. V shed 4 bases, J shed 5 bases, and the junction held 18 bases outside the gene matches. CDR3 in amino acids: CASSPRLMVAGVGDTQYF. CDR3 nucleotide sequence: TGCGCCAGCAGCCCCCGGCTCATGGTGGCGGGGGTTGGAGATACGCAGTATTTT.

The chain recombines TRBV4-1 with TRBJ2-5; D unresolved. The CDR3 has 14 residues. Germline-derived CDR1 and CDR2 are MGHRA and YSYEKL. Deletions cut 3 bases from V and 2 bases from J, with 10 bases between. The CDR3 spells CASSHAAQQETQYF. The CDR3 DNA reads as TGCGCCAGCAGCCATGCGGCGCAACAAGAGACCCAGTACTTC.

CDR3 sequence reads: CASSSEGSGAGEKLFF. The CDR3 coding sequence is TGTGCCAGCAGCTCAGAAGGGTCGGGGGCTGGTGAAAAACTGTTTTTT. The chain employs TRBV9 and TRBJ1-4; D may be TRBD1 (6 bases). Germline-derived CDR1 and CDR2 are SGDLS and YYNGEE. This CDR3 spans 16 amino acids. V dropped 4 bases and J dropped 7 bases, with 20 bases sitting between them.

The CDR3 spells CASSPHHSGGAPYEQYF. The CDR3 coding sequence is TGTGCCAGCAGCCCCCATCATTCAGGGGGCGCCCCCTACGAGCAGTACTTC. V gene TRBV14 combines with J gene TRBJ2-7; TRBD1 matches 8 bases. Trimming removed 4 bases from V and 2 bases from J; junction bases left unmatched: 13. CDR3 size: 17 residues. Germline CDR1 is SGHDN and CDR2 is FVKESK.

The chain has TRBV27 and TRBJ2-3; TRBD2 matches at 8 bases. The CDR3 has 18 amino acids. V shed 4 bases and J 5 bases; nucleotides not matched to a gene: 17. CDR1 MNHEY and CDR2 SMNVEV come from the germline V gene (reference sequence). CDR3 loop: CASSSYPALAGIGDTQYF. DNA for the CDR3: TGTGCCAGCAGTTCCTACCCCGCCTTAGCGGGAATTGGAGATACGCAGTATTTT.